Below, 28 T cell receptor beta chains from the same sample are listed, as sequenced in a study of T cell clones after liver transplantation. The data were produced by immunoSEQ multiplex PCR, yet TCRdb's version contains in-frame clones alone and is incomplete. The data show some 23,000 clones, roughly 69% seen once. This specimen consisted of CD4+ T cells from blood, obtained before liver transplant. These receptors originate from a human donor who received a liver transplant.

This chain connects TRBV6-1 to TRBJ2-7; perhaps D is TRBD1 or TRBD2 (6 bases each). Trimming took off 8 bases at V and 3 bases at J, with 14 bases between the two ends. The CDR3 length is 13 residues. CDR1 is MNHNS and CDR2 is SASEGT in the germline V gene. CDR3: CASVGGRGYEQYV. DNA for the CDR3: TGTGCCAGCGTGGGGGGCAGGGGCTACGAGCAGTACGTC.

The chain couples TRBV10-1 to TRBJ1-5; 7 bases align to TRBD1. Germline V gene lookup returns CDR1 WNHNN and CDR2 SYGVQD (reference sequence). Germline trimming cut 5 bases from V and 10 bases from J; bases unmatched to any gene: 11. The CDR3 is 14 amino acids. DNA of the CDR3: TGCGCCAGCAGTCCGAACAGGGGACGCGGACCCCAGCATTTT. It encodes CASSPNRGRGPQHF.

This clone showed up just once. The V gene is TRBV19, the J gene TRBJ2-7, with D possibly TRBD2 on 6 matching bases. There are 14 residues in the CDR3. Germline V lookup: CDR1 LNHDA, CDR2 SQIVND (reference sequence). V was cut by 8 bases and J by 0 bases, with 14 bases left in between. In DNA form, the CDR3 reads TGTGCCAGTGCCCGGACGGGGGACTCCTACGAGCAGTACGTC. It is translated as CASARTGDSYEQYV.

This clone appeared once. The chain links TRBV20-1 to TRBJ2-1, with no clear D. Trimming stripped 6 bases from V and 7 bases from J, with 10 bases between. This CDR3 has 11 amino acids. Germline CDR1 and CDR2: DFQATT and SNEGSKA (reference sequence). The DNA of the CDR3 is TGCAGTGCCCCGACCCTTAATGAGCAGTTCTTC. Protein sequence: CSAPTLNEQFF.

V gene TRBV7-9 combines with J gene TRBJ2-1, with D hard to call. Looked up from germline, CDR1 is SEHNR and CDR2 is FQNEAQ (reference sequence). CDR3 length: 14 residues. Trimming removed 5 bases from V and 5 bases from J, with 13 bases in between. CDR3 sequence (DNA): TGTGCCAGCAGCCCTCACGGACCACACAATGAGCAGTTCTTC. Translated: CASSPHGPHNEQFF.

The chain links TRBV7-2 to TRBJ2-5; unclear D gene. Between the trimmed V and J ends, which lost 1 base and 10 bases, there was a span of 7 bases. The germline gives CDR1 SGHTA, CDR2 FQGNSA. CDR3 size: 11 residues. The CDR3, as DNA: TGTGCCAGCAGCTTAGGGAGAAGCCAGTACTTC. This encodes CASSLGRSQYF. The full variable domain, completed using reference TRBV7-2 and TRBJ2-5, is GAGVSQSPSNKVTEKGKDVELRCDPISGHTALYWYRQSLGQGLEFLIYFQGNSAPDKSGLPSDRFSAERTGGSVSTLTIQRTQQEDSAVYLCASSLGRSQYFGPGTRLLVL.

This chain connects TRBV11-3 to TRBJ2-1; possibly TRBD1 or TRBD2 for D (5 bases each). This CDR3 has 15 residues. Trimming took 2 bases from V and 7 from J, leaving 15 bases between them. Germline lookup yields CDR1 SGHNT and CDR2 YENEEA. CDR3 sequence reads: CASSLRGPGLNEQFF. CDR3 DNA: TGTGCCAGCAGCTTACGAGGGCCGGGGCTGAATGAGCAGTTCTTC.

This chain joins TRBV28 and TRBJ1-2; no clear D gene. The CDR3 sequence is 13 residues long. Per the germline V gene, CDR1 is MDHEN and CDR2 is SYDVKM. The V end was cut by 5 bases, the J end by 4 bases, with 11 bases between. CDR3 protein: CASSLPVTYGYTF. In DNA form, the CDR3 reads TGTGCCAGCAGTCTGCCTGTCACCTATGGCTACACCTTC.

CDR3 in DNA: TGTGCCATCAGTGACTCCGGGACTAGCGGGAGGAGGAACACCGGGGAGCTGTTTTTT. Its translation: CAISDSGTSGRRNTGELFF. The chain employs TRBV10-3 and TRBJ2-2; 15 bases map to TRBD2. This CDR3 contains 19 residues. Germline trimming cut 3 bases from V and 1 base from J; bases unmatched to any gene: 6. From germline, CDR1 is ENHRY and CDR2 SYGVKD.

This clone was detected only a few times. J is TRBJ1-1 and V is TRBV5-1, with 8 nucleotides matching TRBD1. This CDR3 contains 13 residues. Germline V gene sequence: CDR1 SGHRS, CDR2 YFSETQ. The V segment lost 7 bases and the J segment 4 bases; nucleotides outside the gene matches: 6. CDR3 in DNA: TGCGCCAGCCGCACAGGGGGAAGCACTGAAGCTTTCTTT. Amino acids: CASRTGGSTEAFF.

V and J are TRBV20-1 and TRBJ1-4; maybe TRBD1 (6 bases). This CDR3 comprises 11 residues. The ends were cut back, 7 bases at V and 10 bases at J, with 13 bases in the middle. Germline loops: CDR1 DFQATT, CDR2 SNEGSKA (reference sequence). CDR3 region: CSGDRSGKLFF. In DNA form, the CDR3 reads TGCAGTGGTGACAGGTCCGGAAAACTGTTTTTT.

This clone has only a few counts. The CDR3 region has the DNA TGTGCCAGCAGTGACGTGGGGGGGGGCGATGAGCAGTTCTTC. Encoded protein: CASSDVGGGDEQFF. This chain joins TRBV6-4 and TRBJ2-1, with a possible D match to TRBD2 (7 bases). Germline V gene lookup returns CDR1 MRHNA and CDR2 SNTAGT. V was clipped by 2 bases and J by 8 bases, with 13 bases between them. The CDR3 has 14 residues.

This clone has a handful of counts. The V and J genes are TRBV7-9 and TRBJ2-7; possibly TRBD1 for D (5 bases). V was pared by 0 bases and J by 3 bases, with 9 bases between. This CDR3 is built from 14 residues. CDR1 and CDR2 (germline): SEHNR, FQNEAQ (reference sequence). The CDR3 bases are TGTGCCAGCAGCTTAGCGCAAGGGGACTACGAGCAGTACGTC. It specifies CASSLAQGDYEQYV.

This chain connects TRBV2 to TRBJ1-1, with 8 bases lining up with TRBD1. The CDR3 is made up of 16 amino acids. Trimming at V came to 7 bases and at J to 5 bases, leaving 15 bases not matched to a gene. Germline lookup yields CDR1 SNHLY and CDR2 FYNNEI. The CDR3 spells CASKPFATGVETEAFF. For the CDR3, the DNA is TGTGCCAGCAAACCCTTTGCGACAGGGGTTGAGACTGAAGCTTTCTTT.

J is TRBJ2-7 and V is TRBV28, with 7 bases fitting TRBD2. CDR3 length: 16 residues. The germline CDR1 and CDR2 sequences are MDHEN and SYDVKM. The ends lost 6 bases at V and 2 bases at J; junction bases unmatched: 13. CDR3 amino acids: CASSPDAGGGTYEQYF. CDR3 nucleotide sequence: TGTGCCAGCAGCCCAGACGCCGGCGGGGGAACCTACGAGCAGTACTTC. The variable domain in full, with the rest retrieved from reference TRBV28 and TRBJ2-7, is DVKVTQSSRYLVKRTGEKVFLECVQDMDHENMFWYRQDPGLGLRLIYFSYDVKMKEKGDIPEGYSVSREKKERFSLILESASTNQTSMYLCASSPDAGGGTYEQYFGPGTRLTVT.

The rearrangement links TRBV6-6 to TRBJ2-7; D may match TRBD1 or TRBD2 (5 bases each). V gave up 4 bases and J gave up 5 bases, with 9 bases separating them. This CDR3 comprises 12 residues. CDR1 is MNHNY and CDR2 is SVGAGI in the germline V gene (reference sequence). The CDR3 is CASSSRDHEQYV. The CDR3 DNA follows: TGTGCCAGCAGTTCCCGGGACCACGAGCAGTACGTC.

CDR3 amino acids: CASSRGQGSNQPQHF. DNA of the CDR3: TGTGCCAGCAGCCGGGGACAGGGGAGCAATCAGCCCCAGCATTTT. This chain uses TRBV7-8 with TRBJ1-5, with 10 positions matching TRBD1. J was trimmed by 1 base and V by 5 bases; bases with no gene match: 2. CDR3 length: 15 residues. Germline CDR1 SGHVS, CDR2 FQNEAQ.

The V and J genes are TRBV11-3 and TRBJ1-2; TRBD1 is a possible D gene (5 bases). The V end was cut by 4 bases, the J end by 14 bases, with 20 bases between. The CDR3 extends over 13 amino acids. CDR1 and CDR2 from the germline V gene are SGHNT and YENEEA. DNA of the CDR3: TGTGCCAGCAGCTCTTCTACCCTCCGGGAGGGGACCTTC. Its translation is CASSSSTLREGTF. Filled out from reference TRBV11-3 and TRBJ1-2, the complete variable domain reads EAGVVQSPRYKIIEKKQPVAFWCNPISGHNTLYWYLQNLGQGPELLIRYENEEAVDDSQLPKDRFSAERLKGVDSTLKIQPAELGDSAVYLCASSSSTLREGTFGSGTRLTVV.

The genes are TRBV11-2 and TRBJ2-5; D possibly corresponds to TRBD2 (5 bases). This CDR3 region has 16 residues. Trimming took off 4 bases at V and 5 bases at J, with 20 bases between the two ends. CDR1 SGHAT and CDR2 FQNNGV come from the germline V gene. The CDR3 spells CASSSLGRAWRETQYF. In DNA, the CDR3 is TGTGCCAGCAGCTCCCTGGGAAGGGCTTGGAGGGAGACCCAGTACTTC.

CDR3 sequence reads: CASSLASGRETQYF. For the CDR3, the DNA is TGCGCCAGCAGCTTGGCTAGCGGGAGAGAGACCCAGTACTTC. The chain has TRBV5-1 and TRBJ2-5; 10 nucleotides match TRBD2. V shed 0 bases, J shed 4 bases, and the junction held 0 bases outside the gene matches. The CDR3 extends over 14 amino acids. Germline V gene sequence: CDR1 SGHRS, CDR2 YFSETQ.

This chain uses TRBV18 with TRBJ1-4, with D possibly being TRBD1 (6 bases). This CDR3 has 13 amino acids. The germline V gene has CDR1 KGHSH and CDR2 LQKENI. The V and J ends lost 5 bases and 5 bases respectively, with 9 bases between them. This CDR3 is CASSAGQNEKLFF. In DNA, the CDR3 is TGTGCCAGCTCAGCCGGACAGAATGAAAAACTGTTTTTT.

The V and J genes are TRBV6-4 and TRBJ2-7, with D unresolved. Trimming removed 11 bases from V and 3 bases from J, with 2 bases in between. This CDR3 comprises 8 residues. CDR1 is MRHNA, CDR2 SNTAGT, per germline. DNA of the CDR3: TGTGCCGGCTACGAGCAGTACGTC. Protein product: CAGYEQYV.

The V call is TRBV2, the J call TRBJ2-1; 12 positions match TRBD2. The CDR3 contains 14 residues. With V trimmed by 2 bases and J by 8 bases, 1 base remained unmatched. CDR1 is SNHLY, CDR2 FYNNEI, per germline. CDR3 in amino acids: CASSELAGGYEQFF. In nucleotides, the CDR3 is TGTGCCAGCAGTGAACTAGCGGGGGGGTATGAGCAGTTCTTC.

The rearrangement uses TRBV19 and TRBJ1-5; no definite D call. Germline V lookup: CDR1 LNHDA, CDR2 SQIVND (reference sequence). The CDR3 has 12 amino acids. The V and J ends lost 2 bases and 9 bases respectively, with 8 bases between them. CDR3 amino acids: CASSIQVGPQHF. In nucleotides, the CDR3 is TGTGCCAGTAGTATACAGGTGGGGCCCCAGCATTTT. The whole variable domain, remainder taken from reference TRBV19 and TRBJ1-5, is DGGITQSPKYLFRKEGQNVTLSCEQNLNHDAMYWYRQDPGQGLRLIYYSQIVNDFQKGDIAEGYSVSREKKESFPLTVTSAQKNPTAFYLCASSIQVGPQHFGDGTRLSIL.

CDR3 bases: TGTGCCAGCAGCTGGGACGGTTCCACCGGGGAGCTGTTTTTT. Its translation: CASSWDGSTGELFF. The V call is TRBV7-2, the J call TRBJ2-2; D might be TRBD1 or TRBD2, each matching 5 bases. The CDR3 runs to 14 residues. The V gene lost 4 bases and the J gene lost 4 bases, with 10 bases spanning the gap. Germline V lookup: CDR1 SGHTA, CDR2 FQGNSA.

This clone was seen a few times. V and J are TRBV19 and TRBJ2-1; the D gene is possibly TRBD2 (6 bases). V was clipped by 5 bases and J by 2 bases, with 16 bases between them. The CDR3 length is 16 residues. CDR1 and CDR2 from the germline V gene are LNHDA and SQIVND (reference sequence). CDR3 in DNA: TGTGCCAGTAGTGCCCGCGGGGCTAAGCCCTACAATGAGCAGTTCTTC. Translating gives CASSARGAKPYNEQFF.

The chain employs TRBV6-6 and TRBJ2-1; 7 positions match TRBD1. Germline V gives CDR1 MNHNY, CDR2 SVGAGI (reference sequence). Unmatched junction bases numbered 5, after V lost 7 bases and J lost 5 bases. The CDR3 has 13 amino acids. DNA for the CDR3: TGTGCCAGCATTGGGACAGCACACAATGAGCAGTTCTTC. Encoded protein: CASIGTAHNEQFF.

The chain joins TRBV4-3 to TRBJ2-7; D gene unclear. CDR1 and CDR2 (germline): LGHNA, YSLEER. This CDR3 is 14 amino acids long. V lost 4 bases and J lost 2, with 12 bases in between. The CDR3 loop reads CASSPGFFPYEQYV. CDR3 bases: TGCGCCAGCAGCCCAGGATTCTTCCCCTACGAGCAGTACGTC.